These 24 T cell receptor beta chains originate from one sample sequenced in a study of T cells in Graves' hyperthyroidism and ophthalmopathy. TCR beta CDR3 regions were amplified from RNA transcripts. First-round RT-PCR targeting the TCR CDR3 was performed with the HTBI primer set. TCRdb reanalysed the multiplex PCR reads using MiXCR and keeps one entry per CDR3 protein. The data hold 450,000 to 600,000 distinct CDR3 sequences, with 12% to 15% observed a single time. Sequencing was carried out using blood. These receptor sequences come from a woman aged 40 to 55 with Graves' hyperthyroidism.

This clonotype came up a few times. This chain joins TRBV24-1 and TRBJ2-7, with D uncertain. The CDR3 is 13 amino acids. Germline CDR1 is KGHDR and CDR2 is SFDVKD. Trimming took 5 bases from V and 3 from J, leaving 10 bases between them. The CDR3: CATSGQESYEQYF. The CDR3 DNA is TGTGCCACCAGTGGGCAGGAGAGCTACGAGCAGTACTTC.

This clonotype has a count of ten or more. The V call is TRBV2, the J call TRBJ1-2; D ambiguous. Trimming pared 2 bases from V and 3 bases from J, leaving 4 bases between. Germline loops: CDR1 SNHLY, CDR2 FYNNEI. The CDR3 totals 12 residues. The CDR3 sequence is CASSESDYGYTF. CDR3 coding DNA: TGTGCCAGCAGTGAATCGGACTATGGCTACACCTTC.

This chain uses TRBV7-9 with TRBJ1-4; D is uncertain. This CDR3 has 12 amino acids. CDR1 is SEHNR, CDR2 FQNEAQ, per germline (reference sequence). V dropped 5 bases and J dropped 7 bases, with 8 bases sitting between them. The CDR3 sequence is CASSLGPEKLFF. The CDR3 DNA reads TGTGCCAGCAGCCTAGGCCCTGAAAAACTGTTTTTT.

This clonotype was detected ten times or more. CDR3 sequence (DNA): TGTGCCAGCACAGGGATGGATCAGCCCCAGCATTTT. This translates into CASTGMDQPQHF. V and J are TRBV2 and TRBJ1-5; a possible D gene is TRBD1 (5 bases). Germline V gene lookup returns CDR1 SNHLY and CDR2 FYNNEI. Trimming removed 7 bases at V and 5 bases at J, with 9 bases between. This CDR3 has 12 amino acids. The complete variable domain, with remaining parts taken from reference TRBV2 and TRBJ1-5, reads EPEVTQTPSHQVTQMGQEVILRCVPISNHLYFYWYRQILGQKVEFLVSFYNNEISEKSEIFDDQFSVERPDGSNFTLKIRSTKLEDSAMYFCASTGMDQPQHFGDGTRLSIL.

This clonotype occurred many times. The rearrangement links TRBV2 to TRBJ2-7, with 7 nucleotides matching TRBD2. Germline V gene sequence: CDR1 SNHLY, CDR2 FYNNEI. The CDR3 runs to 14 residues. Trimming cost V 5 bases and J 5 bases; bases outside gene matches: 9. The CDR3 region has the DNA TGTGCCAGCAGTTTCGGCGGGAGTGGGAACGAGCAGTACTTC. The encoded protein is CASSFGGSGNEQYF.

Regarding this clonotype: A single base separates this from a much larger clone, so it may be a read error. The chain combines TRBV6-1 with TRBJ1-1; TRBD1 is a possible D gene (6 bases). This CDR3 is 14 amino acids long. The V gene's germline CDR1 is MNHNS and CDR2 SASEGT. The V gene lost 6 bases and the J gene lost 4 bases, with 15 bases spanning the gap. The CDR3 loop is CASRFGQLSTEAFF. The DNA of the CDR3 is TGTGCCAGCAGATTCGGACAGCTGAGCACTGAAGCTTTCTTT.

This chain joins TRBV6-1 and TRBJ1-5; 9 bases fit TRBD1. This CDR3 has 13 amino acids. With V trimmed by 7 bases and J by 10 bases, 8 bases remained unmatched. Per germline, CDR1 MNHNS and CDR2 SASEGT. The CDR3 region is CASNPGQGSPQHF. The CDR3 DNA is TGTGCCAGCAACCCCGGACAGGGGAGTCCCCAGCATTTT.

This clonotype occurred a few times. The CDR3 region has the DNA TGTGCCAGTAGTATCTCTGGGAGGGAATACACCGGGGAGCTGTTTTTT. Amino acid sequence: CASSISGREYTGELFF. This chain uses TRBV19 with TRBJ2-2, with 7 bases that match TRBD2. Losses at the gene ends were 3 bases for V and 3 bases for J; bases not matched to a gene: 7. In germline, CDR1 is LNHDA, CDR2 SQIVND (reference sequence). The CDR3 length is 16 residues. The variable domain in full, completed from reference TRBV19 and TRBJ2-2, reads DGGITQSPKYLFRKEGQNVTLSCEQNLNHDAMYWYRQDPGQGLRLIYYSQIVNDFQKGDIAEGYSVSREKKESFPLTVTSAQKNPTAFYLCASSISGREYTGELFFGEGSRLTVL.

This clonotype was counted many times. V usage is TRBV11-2 and J usage is TRBJ1-2; 7 nucleotides align to TRBD1. The CDR3 runs to 16 residues. V lost 0 bases and J lost 8; bases outside the gene matches: 12. CDR1 SGHAT and CDR2 FQNNGV come from the germline V gene. The CDR3 protein is CASSLEPTGNFYGYTF. The CDR3 DNA follows: TGTGCCAGCAGCTTAGAGCCGACAGGGAATTTCTACGGCTACACCTTC.

This clonotype appeared a single time. This may arise from a read error, as a much more abundant clone is one base away. The gene calls are TRBV5-1 and TRBJ2-3, with 8 bases aligning to TRBD2. Germline trimming cut 4 bases from V and 4 bases from J; bases unmatched to any gene: 8. The CDR3 has 15 residues. CDR1 and CDR2 from the germline V gene are SGHRS and YFSETQ. CDR3 loop: CASSGNLAGPDTQYF. Here the CDR3 DNA reads TGCGCCAGCAGCGGTAACTTAGCGGGACCAGATACGCAGTATTTT.

This clonotype was counted many times. The chain couples TRBV5-1 to TRBJ2-2, with 9 bases identical to TRBD1. CDR1 is SGHRS, CDR2 YFSETQ, per germline. This CDR3 spans 14 amino acids. J lost 3 bases, V lost 4 bases, and 1 base had no gene match. The CDR3 DNA reads TGCGCCAGCAGCCGGACAGGGGACACCGGGGAGCTGTTTTTT. It translates to CASSRTGDTGELFF.

The chain couples TRBV20-1 to TRBJ2-1; 11 bases match TRBD2. J lost 3 bases, V lost 1 base, and 8 bases had no gene match. Germline-derived CDR1 and CDR2 are DFQATT and SNEGSKA (reference sequence). The CDR3 contains 17 residues. The CDR3 coding sequence is TGCAGTGCTAGAGCTCTATCGACTAGCGGGAACTACAATGAGCAGTTCTTC. This gives the protein CSARALSTSGNYNEQFF.

This chain uses TRBV19 with TRBJ1-3, with 8 bases matching TRBD1. CDR1 LNHDA and CDR2 SQIVND come from the germline V gene (reference sequence). J lost 4 bases, V lost 6 bases, and 11 bases had no gene match. The CDR3 extends over 16 amino acids. The CDR3 coding sequence is TGTGCCAGTAGCCTTCAGGGGGCGTCGGCCGGAAACACCATATATTTT. Amino acids: CASSLQGASAGNTIYF.

This clonotype was detected many times. The chain couples TRBV30 to TRBJ2-7; TRBD2 matches 8 bases. This CDR3 has 13 amino acids. Germline CDR1 GTSNPN, CDR2 SVGIG (reference sequence). The DNA of the CDR3 is TGTGCTTTCGAGCGGGAGCAACTGTACGAGCAGTACTTC. Translation gives CAFEREQLYEQYF.

The genes are TRBV29-1 and TRBJ1-3; D gene uncertain. The CDR3 length is 13 residues. With 3 bases removed from V and 4 bases from J, the gap between germline ends came to 10 bases. CDR1 and CDR2 (germline): SQVTM, ANQGSEA. The CDR3 bases are TGCAGCGTTGATTTTCGTCCCGGAAACACCATATATTTT. Translation: CSVDFRPGNTIYF.

This clonotype occurred a few times. This chain connects TRBV10-3 to TRBJ2-5, with TRBD2 matching over 7 bases. CDR1 is ENHRY, CDR2 SYGVKD, per germline. V dropped 3 bases and J dropped 1; count of bases not matched to a gene: 5. The CDR3 contains 15 residues. The CDR3 DNA sequence: TGTGCCATCAGTGATGGGGAGGGCGGCCAAGAGACCCAGTACTTC. Protein product: CAISDGEGGQETQYF.

The chain combines TRBV9 with TRBJ2-1, with D tentatively TRBD2 (6 bases). Germline CDR1 reads SGDLS; CDR2 reads YYNGEE. The CDR3 extends over 16 amino acids. The V end was cut by 0 bases, the J end by 8 bases, with 18 bases between. The DNA for the CDR3 is TGTGCCAGCAGCGTAGGAGGGACTGGAAGTGGTTATGAGCAGTTCTTC. This gives the protein CASSVGGTGSGYEQFF.

This clonotype was detected only a few times. The V and J genes are TRBV9 and TRBJ2-3; D gene unclear. CDR3 size: 13 residues. V lost 5 bases and J lost 4, with 11 bases in between. In germline, CDR1 is SGDLS, CDR2 YYNGEE. In nucleotides, the CDR3 is TGTGCCAGCAGTCGTGTAGCCGCAGATACGCAGTATTTT. Translation gives CASSRVAADTQYF.

This clonotype was seen many times. The chain carries TRBV29-1 and TRBJ2-5; D is uncertain. Deletions cut 4 bases from V and 1 base from J, with 7 bases between. CDR3 length: 12 residues. Germline V gene lookup returns CDR1 SQVTM and CDR2 ANQGSEA. The CDR3 is CSVVRSQETQYF. The CDR3 region has the DNA TGCAGCGTTGTGCGGAGCCAAGAGACCCAGTACTTC. Based on the CDR3 plus reference TRBV29-1 and TRBJ2-5, the full variable domain is SAVISQKPSRDICQRGTSLTIQCQVDSQVTMMFWYRQQPGQSLTLIATANQGSEATYESGFVIDKFPISRPNLTFSTLTVSNMSPEDSSIYLCSVVRSQETQYFGPGTRLLVL.

This rearrangement joins TRBV11-2 to TRBJ2-3; 9 bases align to TRBD2. CDR3 length equals 17 residues. CDR1 is SGHAT, CDR2 FQNNGV, per germline. V lost 5 bases to trimming and J lost 7 bases; unmatched junction nucleotides: 16. Here the CDR3 DNA reads TGTGCCAGCAGCGCCGACGGGGGGAGCGGGAGGAGTCATACGCAGTATTTT. It yields the protein CASSADGGSGRSHTQYF. Variable domain in full (rest from reference TRBV11-2 and TRBJ2-3): EAGVAQSPRYKIIEKRQSVAFWCNPISGHATLYWYQQILGQGPKLLIQFQNNGVVDDSQLPKDRFSAERLKGVDSTLKIQPAKLEDSAVYLCASSADGGSGRSHTQYFGPGTRLTVL.

The rearrangement links TRBV27 to TRBJ2-3, with 12 bases aligning to TRBD2. Germline CDR1 reads MNHEY; CDR2 reads SMNVEV (reference sequence). Trimming cost V 8 bases and J 3 bases; bases outside gene matches: 9. The CDR3 runs 16 residues. CDR3 bases: TGTGCCAGCCGGAGGACTAGCGGGACGCAAACAGATACGCAGTATTTT. Its protein is CASRRTSGTQTDTQYF.

This chain links TRBV6-6 with TRBJ1-1, with no clear D. The V and J ends lost 0 bases and 4 bases respectively, with 6 bases between them. The CDR3 runs to 13 residues. Per the germline V gene, CDR1 is MNHNY and CDR2 is SVGAGI (reference sequence). CDR3 coding DNA: TGTGCCAGCAGTTACTCGATAGGCACTGAAGCTTTCTTT. This translates into CASSYSIGTEAFF.

CDR3 residues: CASSFRHRREETQYF. The CDR3 DNA follows: TGTGCCAGCAGTTTTCGACACCGGAGGGAAGAGACCCAGTACTTC. The chain couples TRBV27 to TRBJ2-5, with D tentatively TRBD2 (6 bases). V was trimmed by 3 bases and J by 3 bases, leaving 14 bases between them. The CDR3 is 15 amino acids. Germline CDR1 is MNHEY and CDR2 is SMNVEV (reference sequence).

This clonotype was picked up many times. V gene TRBV7-9 combines with J gene TRBJ2-5, with a tentative D call TRBD2 (6 bases). The CDR3 covers 14 residues. Germline V gene data show CDR1 as SEHNR and CDR2 as FQNEAQ (reference sequence). V was trimmed by 7 bases and J by 1 base, leaving 13 bases between them. CDR3 DNA: TGTGCCAGCACCGATGGGGGACTCCAAGAGACCCAGTACTTC. Amino acids: CASTDGGLQETQYF.